Below are 32 T cell receptor beta chains sequenced from a single sample in a study of human T cells and chemical hapten exposure. TCRdb re-called the RACE reads through MiXCR, storing one row per CDR3 protein. The sample gives 130,000 or so distinct CDR3 sequences, about 8.2% of which show up once; 1.5% to 2% is in the top ten. Stated time point: healthy volunteer bleed at 2 weeks. From whole blood left unfractionated, total RNA was extracted. What was sequenced was whole blood. These receptors all come from a male donor in good health. Some clones in this sample may be carry-over from other donors' samples.

This clonotype was recorded at least ten times. J is TRBJ1-1 and V is TRBV4-1; the D gene is possibly TRBD1 (5 bases). Trimming took off 3 bases at V and 8 bases at J, with 13 bases between the two ends. This CDR3 comprises 13 residues. Germline V gene lookup returns CDR1 MGHRA and CDR2 YSYEKL. CDR3 DNA: TGCGCCAGCAGCCAGCAGGGTCTTACCGAAGCTTTCTTT. It translates to CASSQQGLTEAFF.

The chain is built from TRBV5-1 and TRBJ2-3; TRBD1 might be the D (6 bases). Trimming shortened V by 4 bases and J by 0 bases, and 18 bases separated the two germline ends. CDR1 is SGHRS and CDR2 is YFSETQ in the germline V gene. The CDR3 loop spans 17 amino acids. Here the CDR3 DNA reads TGCGCCAGCAGCCCGGACAGCCTCTTGACTAGCACAGATACGCAGTATTTT. This sequence encodes CASSPDSLLTSTDTQYF.

The chain combines TRBV20-1 with TRBJ2-7; D is ambiguous. This CDR3 comprises 12 residues. Trimming cost V 4 bases and J 4 bases, with 11 bases left between them. Germline-derived CDR1 and CDR2 are DFQATT and SNEGSKA (reference sequence). The CDR3 nucleotides are TGCAGTGCTATGGCTAGTACGTACGAGCAGTACTTC. The encoded protein is CSAMASTYEQYF.

This clonotype was seen repeatedly, ten times or more. The rearrangement links TRBV7-2 to TRBJ2-2, with 7 bases aligning to TRBD2. The CDR3 has 15 amino acids. Trimming cost V 4 bases and J 2 bases; bases outside gene matches: 4. The germline CDR1 and CDR2 sequences are SGHTA and FQGNSA. The CDR3 loop is CASSYGTINTGELFF. The CDR3 DNA reads TGTGCCAGCAGCTACGGGACTATTAACACCGGGGAGCTGTTTTTT.

The table lists this clonotype with a few counts. The V and J genes are TRBV10-3 and TRBJ2-5; D gene ambiguous. This CDR3 is built from 13 residues. Germline values: CDR1 ENHRY, CDR2 SYGVKD. V gave up 4 bases and J gave up 3 bases, with 9 bases separating them. In DNA, the CDR3 is TGTGCCATCAGTGGGCAGTCAGAAGAGACCCAGTACTTC. Encoded protein: CAISGQSEETQYF.

A few counts support this clonotype. The chain uses TRBV6-5 and TRBJ2-7; TRBD1 matches at 8 bases. The CDR3 has 19 residues. Germline V gene data show CDR1 as MNHEY and CDR2 as SVGAGI. J gave up 0 bases and V 6 bases, and 19 bases lay outside the gene matches. The CDR3 region is CASSYHSGQASDFSYEQYF. The DNA for the CDR3 is TGTGCCAGCAGCTACCATTCGGGACAGGCGAGTGACTTCTCCTACGAGCAGTACTTC.

This clonotype has ten or more counts. The genes are TRBV12-3 or TRBV12-4 and TRBJ1-5; D gene uncertain. V lost 6 bases to trimming and J lost 4 bases, with 13 bases between them. The CDR3 is 14 residues long. The CDR3 coding sequence is TGTGCCAGCAGCCTGGGGAGGACGAATCAGCCCCAGCATTTT. Translated: CASSLGRTNQPQHF.

This clonotype appeared many times. The chain employs TRBV5-5 and TRBJ2-7; a possible D gene is TRBD1 (7 bases). The V end was cut by 0 bases, the J end by 4 bases, with 17 bases between. CDR1 is SGHKS, CDR2 YYEKEE, per germline (reference sequence). The CDR3 runs 16 residues. CDR3 protein: CASSLGGTAVLYEQYF. The DNA of the CDR3 is TGTGCCAGCAGCTTGGGCGGGACAGCGGTTTTATACGAGCAGTACTTC.

This clonotype showed up just a few times. The rearrangement links TRBV7-9 to TRBJ2-2; TRBD2 matches 10 bases. This CDR3 spans 16 amino acids. Germline CDR1 reads SEHNR; CDR2 reads FQNEAQ (reference sequence). V lost 1 base to trimming and J lost 5 bases; unmatched junction nucleotides: 4. CDR3: CASSLVLAGNTGELFF. CDR3 sequence (DNA): TGTGCCAGCAGCTTAGTACTAGCGGGAAATACCGGGGAGCTGTTTTTT.

This clonotype showed up just a few times. V usage is TRBV12-3 or TRBV12-4 and J usage is TRBJ2-1; possible D gene TRBD2, 6 bases. V was shortened by 4 bases and J by 0 bases, with 22 bases between the two germline ends. The CDR3 consists of 19 residues. This CDR3 reads CASSSQPSSADYSYNEQFF. The CDR3 coding sequence is TGTGCCAGCAGTTCCCAGCCCTCTTCTGCGGACTACTCCTACAATGAGCAGTTCTTC.

This clonotype occurred a few times. This chain uses TRBV25-1 with TRBJ2-5, with D tentatively TRBD2 (7 bases). This CDR3 comprises 13 residues. Trimming cost V 3 bases and J 4 bases, with 9 bases left between them. CDR1 is MGHDK, CDR2 SYGVNS, per germline. As DNA, the CDR3 is TGTGCCAGCAGTGACGGGGGGCCAGAGACCCAGTACTTC. It translates to CASSDGGPETQYF.

V usage is TRBV10-3 and J usage is TRBJ2-7, with 10 bases lining up with TRBD2. With V trimmed by 2 bases and J by 1 base, 11 bases remained unmatched. The germline V gene has CDR1 ENHRY and CDR2 SYGVKD. The CDR3 runs 18 residues. CDR3 sequence reads: CAISEPELLAGQSYEQYF. Here the CDR3 DNA reads TGTGCCATCAGTGAGCCCGAATTACTAGCGGGACAATCCTACGAGCAGTACTTC.

This clonotype showed up just a few times. The chain uses TRBV18 and TRBJ2-7; 10 nucleotides align to TRBD1. The CDR3 totals 16 residues. CDR1 is KGHSH, CDR2 LQKENI, per germline. Unmatched junction bases numbered 10, after V lost 4 bases and J lost 4 bases. The CDR3 protein is CASSQTWTGGWYEQYF. Written as DNA, the CDR3 is TGTGCCAGCTCACAAACTTGGACAGGGGGTTGGTACGAGCAGTACTTC.

This clonotype was counted at least ten times. This chain's CDR3 is CASSQPLSTEAFF. CDR3 in DNA: TGTGCCAGCTCACAGCCGTTAAGCACTGAAGCTTTCTTT. The chain has TRBV18 and TRBJ1-1; D not resolved. Per the germline V gene, CDR1 is KGHSH and CDR2 is LQKENI. This CDR3 has 13 residues. Trimming took 4 bases from V and 4 from J, leaving 10 bases between them.

This clonotype showed up many times. This sequence joins TRBV18 and TRBJ2-7; TRBD2 is a possible D gene (6 bases). This CDR3 spans 15 amino acids. The ends were cut back, 3 bases at V and 0 bases at J, with 12 bases in the middle. Germline V CDR1 and CDR2: KGHSH, LQKENI. CDR3: CASSPGDSSSYEQYF. CDR3 nucleotides: TGTGCCAGCTCACCCGGGGACTCCAGCTCCTACGAGCAGTACTTC.

Ten or more counts support this clonotype. The chain carries TRBV20-1 and TRBJ2-5; 11 bases are shared with TRBD2. Germline loops: CDR1 DFQATT, CDR2 SNEGSKA (reference sequence). The CDR3 is 18 residues long. V trimming: 3 bases; J trimming: 1 base; junction bases outside the gene matches: 13. CDR3 bases: TGCAGTGCTAGCGGCGTATTTCTAGCGGGGGGCTCCCAAGAGACCCAGTACTTC. This gives the protein CSASGVFLAGGSQETQYF.

Regarding this clonotype: A much larger clone lies one base from this, so it may be a read error. The V call is TRBV18, the J call TRBJ2-3; D is unclear. The germline V gene has CDR1 KGHSH and CDR2 LQKENI. This CDR3 comprises 15 residues. CDR3 bases: TGTGCCAGCTCACCACGGTCCGGCAGCACAGTTACGCAGTATTTT. Encoded protein: CASSPRSGSTVTQYF.

Ten or more counts support this clonotype. V usage is TRBV9 and J usage is TRBJ2-5; perhaps D is TRBD1 or TRBD2 (5 bases each). V lost 2 bases and J 0 bases, leaving 8 bases between the germline ends. CDR1 is SGDLS and CDR2 is YYNGEE in the germline V gene. The CDR3 length is 14 residues. In DNA, the CDR3 is TGTGCCAGCAGCGTCGGGACGTACCAAGAGACCCAGTACTTC. It encodes CASSVGTYQETQYF. Full variable domain (remainder filled in from reference TRBV9 and TRBJ2-5): DSGVTQTPKHLITATGQRVTLRCSPRSGDLSVYWYQQSLDQGLQFLIQYYNGEERAKGNILERFSAQQFPDLHSELNLSSLELGDSALYFCASSVGTYQETQYFGPGTRLLVL.

This clonotype was observed a handful of times. The V and J genes are TRBV5-1 and TRBJ1-4; TRBD1 matches 7 bases. This CDR3 is 14 amino acids long. Germline V lookup: CDR1 SGHRS, CDR2 YFSETQ. Trimming took 0 bases from V and 8 from J; bases not matched to a gene: 4. The chain's CDR3 is CASSLGRGQEKLFF. The CDR3 nucleotides are TGCGCCAGCAGCTTGGGAAGGGGACAGGAAAAACTGTTTTTT.

This clonotype appeared a few times. This rearrangement joins TRBV7-6 to TRBJ1-1; possible D gene TRBD1, 5 bases. The V end lost 4 bases, the J end lost 1 base, and 10 bases lay between the germline ends. This CDR3 has 14 amino acids. Germline CDR1 reads SGHVS; CDR2 reads FNYEAQ. Here the CDR3 reads CASSSPDKNTEAFF. CDR3 in DNA: TGTGCCAGCAGCTCCCCGGACAAGAACACTGAAGCTTTCTTT.

This clonotype turned up a few times. The V gene is TRBV20-1, the J gene TRBJ2-7; 7 bases line up with TRBD2. The trim removed 4 bases at V and 5 bases at J, leaving 14 bases unmatched. Per the germline V gene, CDR1 is DFQATT and CDR2 is SNEGSKA (reference sequence). The CDR3 is 15 amino acids. CDR3 loop: CSANLGGGPKDEQYF. As DNA, the CDR3 is TGCAGTGCTAACCTCGGGGGAGGGCCAAAGGACGAGCAGTACTTC.

Many counts were recorded for this clonotype. The chain links TRBV28 to TRBJ2-5; the match to TRBD1 covers 7 bases. Per germline, CDR1 MDHEN and CDR2 SYDVKM. The CDR3 loop spans 16 amino acids. V lost 6 bases to trimming and J lost 0 bases; unmatched junction nucleotides: 10. The CDR3 reads CASRRRQGLDQETQYF. CDR3 in DNA: TGTGCCAGCAGACGAAGACAGGGCTTAGACCAAGAGACCCAGTACTTC.

This sequence joins TRBV5-8 and TRBJ1-1; D ambiguous. In germline, CDR1 is SGHTS, CDR2 YDEGEE. V was shortened by 7 bases and J by 1 base, with 11 bases between the two germline ends. The CDR3 is 13 amino acids. CDR3 sequence reads: CASRSEWNTEAFF. The CDR3 DNA reads as TGTGCCAGCCGTAGCGAATGGAACACTGAAGCTTTCTTT.

The genes are TRBV12-5 and TRBJ1-2; maybe TRBD1 (5 bases). Per germline, CDR1 LGHNT and CDR2 FRNRAP. The CDR3 consists of 13 residues. The germline V and J ends were trimmed by 2 bases and 3 bases, with 7 bases remaining between them. The CDR3 sequence: CASGLQGDYGYTF. The CDR3 DNA is TGTGCTAGTGGTTTGCAGGGTGACTATGGCTACACCTTC.

The gene calls are TRBV2 and TRBJ1-2, with D uncertain. The CDR3 is made up of 15 amino acids. Trimming stripped 0 bases from V and 4 bases from J, with 12 bases between. Germline CDR1 is SNHLY and CDR2 is FYNNEI. CDR3 in amino acids: CASSEARAAFYGYTF. The CDR3 DNA follows: TGTGCCAGCAGTGAAGCGCGGGCAGCCTTCTATGGCTACACCTTC.

The chain joins TRBV6-1 to TRBJ1-5, with 9 bases fitting TRBD1. CDR1 is MNHNS and CDR2 is SASEGT in the germline V gene. This CDR3 spans 17 amino acids. Trimming took 6 bases from V and 2 from J; bases not matched to a gene: 11. The CDR3 DNA sequence: TGTGCCAGCAGAGATGGGACAGGGCTATCTGGCAATCAGCCCCAGCATTTT. Its protein product is CASRDGTGLSGNQPQHF.

This clonotype was counted ten times or more. The gene calls are TRBV29-1 and TRBJ2-4; D is unresolved. Germline loops: CDR1 SQVTM, CDR2 ANQGSEA. V was pared by 7 bases and J by 0 bases, with 16 bases between. CDR3 length: 15 amino acids. CDR3 in amino acids: CSALKSTLAKNIQYF. The CDR3 DNA sequence: TGCAGCGCCCTGAAAAGCACTCTAGCCAAAAACATTCAGTACTTC.

There are a few counts of this clonotype. V gene TRBV27 combines with J gene TRBJ2-2; TRBD1 matches at 11 bases. Trimming removed 6 bases from V and 7 bases from J; junction bases left unmatched: 10. Germline values: CDR1 MNHEY, CDR2 SMNVEV (reference sequence). The CDR3 sequence is 16 residues long. CDR3 residues: CASSQFGTGGGGELFF. In nucleotides, the CDR3 is TGTGCCAGCAGCCAATTCGGGACAGGGGGTGGCGGGGAGCTGTTTTTT.

The V gene is TRBV5-5, the J gene TRBJ2-5, with TRBD1 matching 8 bases. This CDR3 spans 15 amino acids. The junction had 3 bases not matched to a gene; V was cut back by 0 bases and J by 2 bases. Germline CDR1 is SGHKS and CDR2 is YYEKEE (reference sequence). The CDR3 coding sequence is TGTGCCAGCAGCTTGGGGGACAGGAGACAAGAGACCCAGTACTTC. This encodes CASSLGDRRQETQYF.

This clonotype was counted many times. The chain is built from TRBV7-8 and TRBJ2-5; the match to TRBD1 covers 7 bases. Germline V gene sequence: CDR1 SGHVS, CDR2 FQNEAQ. J gave up 6 bases and V 3 bases, and 19 bases lay outside the gene matches. This CDR3 has 18 amino acids. The CDR3 DNA follows: TGTGCCAGCAGCTTCTCCCGTGTTGGGGGCAGGGGGTCGAAGACCCAGTACTTC. Translation: CASSFSRVGGRGSKTQYF.

This clonotype appeared a few times. The chain recombines TRBV4-1 with TRBJ2-1; no reliable D call. Looked up from germline, CDR1 is MGHRA and CDR2 is YSYEKL. Between the trimmed V and J ends, which lost 6 bases and 8 bases, there was a span of 17 bases. The CDR3 sequence is 14 residues long. CDR3 loop: CASSLVGAQHEQFF. The DNA for the CDR3 is TGCGCCAGCAGTTTAGTCGGCGCCCAACATGAGCAGTTCTTC.

This clonotype was seen at least ten times. The V and J genes are TRBV12-3 or TRBV12-4 and TRBJ1-2; no firm D call. Between the trimmed V and J ends, which lost 6 bases and 7 bases, there was a span of 18 bases. The CDR3 totals 14 residues. CDR3 nucleotides: TGTGCCAGCAGCCCTAGCCCGACTGGCGGTGGCTACACCTTC. This gives the protein CASSPSPTGGGYTF.